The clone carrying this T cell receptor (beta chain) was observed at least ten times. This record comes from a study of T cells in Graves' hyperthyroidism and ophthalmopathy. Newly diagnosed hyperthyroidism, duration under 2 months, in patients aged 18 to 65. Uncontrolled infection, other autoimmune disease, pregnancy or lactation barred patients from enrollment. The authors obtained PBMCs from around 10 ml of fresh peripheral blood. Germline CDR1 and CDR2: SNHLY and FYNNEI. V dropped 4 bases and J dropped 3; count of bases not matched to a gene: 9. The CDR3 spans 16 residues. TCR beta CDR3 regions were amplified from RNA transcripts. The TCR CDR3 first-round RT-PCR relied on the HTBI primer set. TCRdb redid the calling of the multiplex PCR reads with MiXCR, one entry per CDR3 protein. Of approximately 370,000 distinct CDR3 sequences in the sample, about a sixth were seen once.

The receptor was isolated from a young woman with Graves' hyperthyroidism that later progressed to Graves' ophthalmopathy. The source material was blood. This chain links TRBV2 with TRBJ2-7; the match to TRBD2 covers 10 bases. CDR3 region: CASSGSLAGVYYEQYF. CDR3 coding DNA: TGTGCCAGCAGTGGGTCTCTAGCGGGGGTATACTACGAGCAGTACTTC.